The next 21 T cell receptor beta chains were all read from a single sample in a study of cytomegalovirus exposure and HLA in healthy donors. The PCR had 60 Vbeta and 13 Jbeta primers. Sequencing was performed with immunoSEQ multiplex PCR; in TCRdb, only in-frame clones are kept and a portion is missing. Found here are about 200,000 clones, about 78% of them singletons; the top ten hold around 4%. Specimen: PBMCs. The receptors originated from a male donor in good health and CMV-seronegative.

Details on this clone: At the DNA level, this CDR3 is encoded by other sequences in the same sample as well. The rearrangement uses TRBV9 and TRBJ2-5, with D perhaps TRBD1 (6 bases). Germline V gene lookup returns CDR1 SGDLS and CDR2 YYNGEE. Trimming removed 3 bases at V and 4 bases at J, with 7 bases between. This CDR3 is built from 12 residues. The CDR3 coding sequence is TGTGCCAGCAGCGCCAGGGGAGAGACCCAGTACTTC. Translating it yields CASSARGETQYF.

This clone occurred a few times. The chain combines TRBV7-9 with TRBJ2-7, with D possibly being TRBD1 (6 bases). The CDR3 runs to 14 residues. V lost 2 bases and J lost 1, with 9 bases in between. Germline V lookup: CDR1 SEHNR, CDR2 FQNEAQ (reference sequence). CDR3 nucleotides: TGTGCCAGCAGCTTACCAGGACAGTCCTACGAGCAGTACTTC. Residues: CASSLPGQSYEQYF.

This clone turned up a few times. The chain uses TRBV10-1 and TRBJ2-1; maybe TRBD2 (6 bases). Germline CDR1 is WNHNN and CDR2 is SYGVQD (reference sequence). This CDR3 contains 13 residues. Trimming stripped 6 bases from V and 4 bases from J, with 10 bases between. CDR3 DNA sequence: TGCGCCAGCAGCGGGAGTCGGTACAATGAGCAGTTCTTC. This translates into CASSGSRYNEQFF.

V gene TRBV9 combines with J gene TRBJ2-3; the match to TRBD1 covers 9 bases. V was clipped by 7 bases and J by 4 bases; unmatched bases: 4. The CDR3 is 13 residues long. The germline CDR1 and CDR2 sequences are SGDLS and YYNGEE. The CDR3 DNA sequence: TGTGCCAGCCAGGACAGGGGTGCAGATACGCAGTATTTT. This codes for CASQDRGADTQYF. The variable domain in full, with the rest retrieved from reference TRBV9 and TRBJ2-3, is DSGVTQTPKHLITATGQRVTLRCSPRSGDLSVYWYQQSLDQGLQFLIQYYNGEERAKGNILERFSAQQFPDLHSELNLSSLELGDSALYFCASQDRGADTQYFGPGTRLTVL.

The J gene is TRBJ1-3, the V gene TRBV5-1, with TRBD1 matching over 8 bases. The CDR3 is made up of 17 amino acids. The junction had 8 bases not matched to a gene; V was cut back by 3 bases and J by 0 bases. The germline CDR1 and CDR2 sequences are SGHRS and YFSETQ. In DNA, the CDR3 is TGCGCCAGCAGCTCCGCCGGGACAGGATTCTCTGGAAACACCATATATTTT. This codes for CASSSAGTGFSGNTIYF.

The chain combines TRBV10-3 with TRBJ1-6; D is undetermined. The V gene lost 4 bases and the J gene lost 7 bases, with 14 bases spanning the gap. The CDR3 has 15 amino acids. Looked up from germline, CDR1 is ENHRY and CDR2 is SYGVKD. The CDR3 DNA is TGTGCCATCAGTGTGTACCCGGCGGCGAATTCACCCCTCCACTTT. Amino acid sequence: CAISVYPAANSPLHF.

The chain couples TRBV6-6 to TRBJ2-1, with 10 bases lining up with TRBD2. The J segment lost 7 bases and the V segment lost 5 bases, leaving 11 bases of the junction unmatched. The germline gives CDR1 MNHNY, CDR2 SVGAGI (reference sequence). The CDR3 is 16 amino acids. DNA for the CDR3: TGTGCCAGCAGTCATCTAGCGGGAGAAGTAAGGAATGAGCAGTTCTTC. Residues: CASSHLAGEVRNEQFF.

The chain couples TRBV13 to TRBJ2-3, with D possibly being TRBD2 (6 bases). Germline CDR1 and CDR2: PRHDT and FYEKMQ (reference sequence). Between the trimmed V and J ends, which lost 1 base and 0 bases, there was a span of 8 bases. This CDR3 has 15 residues. DNA for the CDR3: TGTGCCAGCAGCTTAGTCGGGACTAGCACAGATACGCAGTATTTT. It is translated as CASSLVGTSTDTQYF.

The gene calls are TRBV7-9 and TRBJ2-1, with 12 bases aligning to TRBD2. The CDR3 runs 15 residues. V trimming: 5 bases; J trimming: 8 bases; junction bases outside the gene matches: 7. The germline V gene encodes CDR1 SEHNR and CDR2 FQNEAQ (reference sequence). The CDR3 bases are TGTGCCAGCAGCCCGACTAGCGGGAGTTGGGATGAGCAGTTCTTC. This translates into CASSPTSGSWDEQFF.

As DNA, the CDR3 is TGCGCCAGCAGCCTAGCGGACACCGGGGAGCTGTTTTTT. Protein sequence: CASSLADTGELFF. The chain is built from TRBV4-1 and TRBJ2-2; D is possibly TRBD2 (6 bases). The CDR3 has 13 residues. Germline V gives CDR1 MGHRA, CDR2 YSYEKL. The V and J ends lost 4 bases and 3 bases respectively, with 6 bases between them.

The chain combines TRBV7-9 with TRBJ2-1; D is uncertain. V lost 5 bases, J lost 10 bases, and 12 bases lay in between. The CDR3 has 12 amino acids. Looked up from germline, CDR1 is SEHNR and CDR2 is FQNEAQ (reference sequence). CDR3 DNA: TGTGCCAGCAGCGCCAAGAGTCACGAGCAGTTCTTC. This sequence encodes CASSAKSHEQFF.

V and J are TRBV15 and TRBJ2-2, with TRBD1 matching over 9 bases. There are 16 residues in the CDR3. The junction had 5 bases not matched to a gene; V was cut back by 0 bases and J by 6 bases. Germline V lookup: CDR1 LNHNV, CDR2 YYDKDF (reference sequence). The CDR3 DNA reads TGTGCCACCAGCAGAGAAGGACAGGGGTTGGCCGGGGAGCTGTTTTTT. This gives the protein CATSREGQGLAGELFF.

The chain uses TRBV5-1 and TRBJ2-7; D is uncertain. Germline-derived CDR1 and CDR2 are SGHRS and YFSETQ. This CDR3 is built from 12 residues. Trimming shortened V by 3 bases and J by 5 bases, and 9 bases separated the two germline ends. CDR3 nucleotide sequence: TGCGCCAGCAGCTCCAACCAGGACGAGCAGTACTTC. Amino acid sequence: CASSSNQDEQYF. Supplemented by reference TRBV5-1 and TRBJ2-7, the full variable domain reads KAGVTQTPRYLIKTRGQQVTLSCSPISGHRSVSWYQQTPGQGLQFLFEYFSETQRNKGNFPGRFSGRQFSNSRSEMNVSTLELGDSALYLCASSSNQDEQYFGPGTRLTVT.

The chain links TRBV19 to TRBJ1-3; no clear D. V lost 7 bases, J lost 4 bases, and 17 bases lay in between. The germline V gene encodes CDR1 LNHDA and CDR2 SQIVND (reference sequence). The CDR3 length is 15 residues. DNA for the CDR3: TGTGCCAGTACCGTTGGAGGAATATCCGGAAACACCATATATTTT. Its translation is CASTVGGISGNTIYF. Variable domain in full (rest from reference TRBV19 and TRBJ1-3): DGGITQSPKYLFRKEGQNVTLSCEQNLNHDAMYWYRQDPGQGLRLIYYSQIVNDFQKGDIAEGYSVSREKKESFPLTVTSAQKNPTAFYLCASTVGGISGNTIYFGEGSWLTVV.

The V call is TRBV5-3, the J call TRBJ2-1, with D perhaps TRBD2 (6 bases). Being an ORF, TRBV5-3 has a function that is uncertain. Trimming removed 4 bases from V and 1 base from J, with 18 bases in between. The CDR3 loop spans 17 amino acids. CDR3 protein: CARSPQPGLASYNEQFF. As DNA, the CDR3 is TGTGCCAGAAGCCCTCAGCCGGGACTGGCGTCCTACAATGAGCAGTTCTTC.

The V and J genes are TRBV2 and TRBJ1-6; TRBD1 matches 7 bases. Germline values: CDR1 SNHLY, CDR2 FYNNEI. This CDR3 spans 15 amino acids. V lost 6 bases and J lost 5; bases outside the gene matches: 7. The CDR3 spells CASRDGTVDNSPLHF. Written as DNA, the CDR3 is TGTGCCAGCAGGGACGGGACAGTAGATAATTCACCCCTCCACTTT. The full variable domain, rest sourced from reference TRBV2 and TRBJ1-6, is EPEVTQTPSHQVTQMGQEVILRCVPISNHLYFYWYRQILGQKVEFLVSFYNNEISEKSEIFDDQFSVERPDGSNFTLKIRSTKLEDSAMYFCASRDGTVDNSPLHFGNGTRLTVT.

This clone occurred a few times. The chain links TRBV19 to TRBJ2-3, with TRBD2 identical over 10 bases. After removal of 5 bases from V and 0 bases from J, the junction contained 5 bases not matched to a gene. The CDR3 is 16 residues long. CDR1 LNHDA and CDR2 SQIVND come from the germline V gene (reference sequence). The CDR3 bases are TGTGCCAGTAGTTCACGACTAGCGGGCAGCACAGATACGCAGTATTTT. This encodes CASSSRLAGSTDTQYF.

V gene TRBV5-6 combines with J gene TRBJ2-2, with 7 positions matching TRBD1. After removal of 4 bases from V and 0 bases from J, the junction contained 3 bases not matched to a gene. Germline V gene data show CDR1 as SGHDT and CDR2 as YYEEEE. The CDR3 runs to 15 residues. CDR3 sequence: CASSADRANTGELFF. CDR3 DNA sequence: TGTGCCAGCAGCGCAGACAGGGCGAACACCGGGGAGCTGTTTTTT.

This clone has a handful of counts. This chain joins TRBV7-9 and TRBJ2-7; 8 bases line up with TRBD1. Germline loops: CDR1 SEHNR, CDR2 FQNEAQ (reference sequence). The CDR3 is 16 amino acids. Germline trimming cut 1 base from V and 6 bases from J; bases unmatched to any gene: 11. CDR3 sequence: CASSLEPGQVRSEQYF. The CDR3, as DNA: TGTGCCAGCAGCTTAGAACCGGGACAGGTCCGGAGCGAGCAGTACTTC.

V is TRBV30 and J is TRBJ2-3, with no clear D. V gave up 4 bases and J gave up 4 bases, with 9 bases separating them. The CDR3 spans 12 residues. Per the germline V gene, CDR1 is GTSNPN and CDR2 is SVGIG (reference sequence). CDR3 sequence: CAWNRGADTQYF. CDR3 DNA sequence: TGTGCCTGGAATCGCGGCGCAGATACGCAGTATTTT.

This clone turned up a few times. V usage is TRBV9 and J usage is TRBJ1-5; D not resolved. V lost 4 bases and J lost 3, with 14 bases in between. The length of the CDR3 is 15 residues. Per germline, CDR1 SGDLS and CDR2 YYNGEE. The CDR3 loop reads CASSLTGIDNQPQHF. The CDR3, as DNA: TGTGCCAGCAGCCTAACGGGGATCGACAATCAGCCCCAGCATTTT.